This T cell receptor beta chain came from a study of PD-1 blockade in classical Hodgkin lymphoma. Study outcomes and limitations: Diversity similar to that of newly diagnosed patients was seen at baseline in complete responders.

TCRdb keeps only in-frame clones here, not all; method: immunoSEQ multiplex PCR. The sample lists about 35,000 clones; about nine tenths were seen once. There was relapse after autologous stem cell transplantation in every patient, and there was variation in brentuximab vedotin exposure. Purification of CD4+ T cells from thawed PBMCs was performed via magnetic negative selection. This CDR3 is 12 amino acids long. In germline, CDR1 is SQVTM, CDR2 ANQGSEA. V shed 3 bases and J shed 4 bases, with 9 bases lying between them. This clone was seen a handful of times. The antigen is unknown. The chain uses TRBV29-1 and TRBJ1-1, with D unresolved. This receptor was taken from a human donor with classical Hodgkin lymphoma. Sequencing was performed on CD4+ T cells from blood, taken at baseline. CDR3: CSVDGRTTEAFF. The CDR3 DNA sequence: TGCAGCGTTGACGGAAGAACCACTGAAGCTTTCTTT.